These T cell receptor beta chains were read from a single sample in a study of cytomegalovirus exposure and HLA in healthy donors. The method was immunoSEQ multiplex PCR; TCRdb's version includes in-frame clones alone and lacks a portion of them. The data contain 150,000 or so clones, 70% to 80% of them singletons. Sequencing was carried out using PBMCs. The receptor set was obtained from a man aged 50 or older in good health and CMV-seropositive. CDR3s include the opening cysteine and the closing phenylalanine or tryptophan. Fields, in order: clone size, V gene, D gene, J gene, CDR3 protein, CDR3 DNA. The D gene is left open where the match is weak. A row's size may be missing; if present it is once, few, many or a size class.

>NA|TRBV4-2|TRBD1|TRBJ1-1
CASSQAATGGTEAFF
TGTGCCAGCAGCCAAGCAGCGACAGGGGGGACTGAAGCTTTCTTT
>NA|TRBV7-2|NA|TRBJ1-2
CASSQQRVSYGYTF
TGTGCCAGCAGCCAACAGCGGGTGAGCTATGGCTACACCTTC
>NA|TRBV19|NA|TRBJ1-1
CASSIGVTEAFF
TGTGCCAGTAGTATAGGCGTGACTGAAGCTTTCTTT
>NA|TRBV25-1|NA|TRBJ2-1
CASVGPQPEQFF
TGTGCCAGTGTGGGCCCCCAGCCTGAGCAGTTCTTC
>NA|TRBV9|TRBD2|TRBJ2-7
CASSLSGGAKEQYF
TGTGCCAGCAGCCTTAGCGGGGGGGCCAAAGAGCAGTACTTC
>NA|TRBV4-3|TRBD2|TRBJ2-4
CASSQDSPLAGYKNIQYF
TGCGCCAGCAGCCAAGACTCCCCCCTAGCGGGTTATAAAAACATTCAGTACTTC
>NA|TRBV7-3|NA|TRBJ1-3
CARAGATSGNTIYF
TGTGCCAGGGCTGGGGCGACCTCTGGAAACACCATATATTTT
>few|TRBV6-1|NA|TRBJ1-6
CASSSLTVPPLHF
TGTGCCAGCAGCTCTTTGACTGTTCCACCCCTCCACTTT
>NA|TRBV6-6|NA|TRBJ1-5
CAGGGSNQPQHF
TGTGCCGGGGGGGGGAGCAATCAGCCCCAGCATTTT
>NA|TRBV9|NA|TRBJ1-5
CASSVDGGSNQPQHF
TGTGCCAGCAGCGTAGACGGGGGTAGCAATCAGCCCCAGCATTTT
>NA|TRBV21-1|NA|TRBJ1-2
CASSKVRRGQGYTF
TGTGCCAGCAGCAAAGTTCGCAGGGGACAAGGCTACACCTTC
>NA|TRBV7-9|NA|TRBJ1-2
CASSQYGYTF
TGTGCCAGCAGCCAGTATGGCTACACCTTC
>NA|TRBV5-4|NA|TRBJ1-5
CASSQKGGNQPQHF
TGTGCCAGCAGCCAGAAAGGAGGCAATCAGCCCCAGCATTTT
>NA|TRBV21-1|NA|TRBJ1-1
CASSKDVSPMWATEAFF
TGTGCCAGCAGCAAAGACGTTTCCCCCATGTGGGCCACTGAAGCTTTCTTT
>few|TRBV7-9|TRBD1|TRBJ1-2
CASSLEGDRAFFGYTF
TGTGCCAGCAGCTTAGAGGGGGACAGGGCCTTTTTTGGCTACACCTTC
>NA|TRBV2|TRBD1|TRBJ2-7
CASSRRQGGSYEQYF
TGTGCCAGCAGCCGGAGACAGGGCGGTTCCTACGAGCAGTACTTC
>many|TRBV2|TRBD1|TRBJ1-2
CASTRGDGYTF
TGTGCCAGCACCAGGGGGGATGGCTACACCTTC
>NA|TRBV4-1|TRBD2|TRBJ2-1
CASSLPGLQYNEQFF
TGCGCCAGCAGCCTGCCGGGACTACAATACAATGAGCAGTTCTTC
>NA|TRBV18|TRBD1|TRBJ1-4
CASSNGQDEKLFF
TGTGCCAGCTCAAATGGACAGGACGAAAAACTGTTTTTT
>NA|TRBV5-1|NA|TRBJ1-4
CASSLLGSNEKLFF
TGCGCCAGCAGCTTGCTGGGGAGTAATGAAAAACTGTTTTTT
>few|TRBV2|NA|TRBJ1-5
CASSGVGGGGNQPQHF
TGTGCCAGCAGTGGAGTGGGAGGGGGTGGTAATCAGCCCCAGCATTTT
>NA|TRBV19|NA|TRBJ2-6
CASSAYSGANVLTF
TGTGCCAGTAGTGCGTACTCTGGGGCCAACGTCCTGACTTTC
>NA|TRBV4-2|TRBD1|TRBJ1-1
CASSQMTGRTEAFF
TGTGCCAGCAGCCAAATGACAGGGCGCACTGAAGCTTTCTTT
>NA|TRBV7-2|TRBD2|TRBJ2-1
CASRKTSGGFNNEQFF
TGTGCCAGCAGAAAAACTAGCGGGGGGTTTAACAATGAGCAGTTCTTC
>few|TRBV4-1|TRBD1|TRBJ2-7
CASSDSGTGHYEQYF
TGCGCCAGCAGCGACTCCGGGACAGGACACTACGAGCAGTACTTC
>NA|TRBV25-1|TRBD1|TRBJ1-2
CASSATGEGYTF
TGTGCCAGCAGTGCAACAGGGGAAGGCTACACCTTC
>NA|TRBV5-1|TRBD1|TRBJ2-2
CASSRQGYNTGELFF
TGCGCCAGCAGCCGACAGGGCTATAACACCGGGGAGCTGTTTTTT